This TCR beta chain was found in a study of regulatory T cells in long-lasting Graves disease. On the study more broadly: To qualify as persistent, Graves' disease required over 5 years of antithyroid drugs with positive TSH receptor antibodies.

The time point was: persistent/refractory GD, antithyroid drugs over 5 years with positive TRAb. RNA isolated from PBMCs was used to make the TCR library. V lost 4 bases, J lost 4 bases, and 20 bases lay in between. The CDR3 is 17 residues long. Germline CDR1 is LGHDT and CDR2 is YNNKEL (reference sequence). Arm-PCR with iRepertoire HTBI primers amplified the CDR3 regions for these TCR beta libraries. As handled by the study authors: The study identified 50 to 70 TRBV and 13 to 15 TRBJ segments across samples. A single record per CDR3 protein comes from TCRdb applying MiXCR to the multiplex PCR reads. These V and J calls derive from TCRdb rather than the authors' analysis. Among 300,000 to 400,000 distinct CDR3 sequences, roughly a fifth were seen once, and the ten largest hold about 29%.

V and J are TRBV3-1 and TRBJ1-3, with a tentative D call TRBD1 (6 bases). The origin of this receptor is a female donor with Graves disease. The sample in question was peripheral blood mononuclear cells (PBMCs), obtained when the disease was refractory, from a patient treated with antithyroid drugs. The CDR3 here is CASSPMGIQGRGNTIYF. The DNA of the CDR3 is TGTGCCAGCAGCCCCATGGGTATACAGGGCCGAGGAAACACCATATATTTT.